The source of this TCR beta chain is a study of blood T cells in healthy people across ages. Across the study: Capturing about one barcoded beta molecule per two T cells was achieved by template switching. Study observations and caveats: The recorded TCR beta diversity per million T cells decreased in a roughly linear manner with age. Naive and antigen-experienced cells could not be conclusively compared, given unsorted PBMCs. Estimates of total diversity, which came from one million sequenced T cells, were considered to be underestimates.

V lost 1 base and J lost 4, with 11 bases in between. This CDR3 is 15 amino acids long. Germline assignment: CDR1 SGHTA and CDR2 FQGTGA. This clonotype was counted many times. Antigen: not known. Then a second PCR, running about 6 to 11 cycles, was carried out with a sample-barcoded 5' primer and a J-beta primer mix. MiXCR was run by TCRdb on the 5' RACE reads, yielding one entry per CDR3 protein. The profile shows around 1,600,000 distinct CDR3 sequences, 35% to 45% of them singletons. The chain employs TRBV7-3 and TRBJ2-1; a possible D gene is TRBD2 (6 bases). Sequenced input: blood. The TCR sequence derives from a woman younger than 35 in good health. The CDR3 nucleotides are TGTGCCAGCAGCTTAATGGCGGGAAAATACAATGAGCAGTTCTTC. Amino acids: CASSLMAGKYNEQFF.